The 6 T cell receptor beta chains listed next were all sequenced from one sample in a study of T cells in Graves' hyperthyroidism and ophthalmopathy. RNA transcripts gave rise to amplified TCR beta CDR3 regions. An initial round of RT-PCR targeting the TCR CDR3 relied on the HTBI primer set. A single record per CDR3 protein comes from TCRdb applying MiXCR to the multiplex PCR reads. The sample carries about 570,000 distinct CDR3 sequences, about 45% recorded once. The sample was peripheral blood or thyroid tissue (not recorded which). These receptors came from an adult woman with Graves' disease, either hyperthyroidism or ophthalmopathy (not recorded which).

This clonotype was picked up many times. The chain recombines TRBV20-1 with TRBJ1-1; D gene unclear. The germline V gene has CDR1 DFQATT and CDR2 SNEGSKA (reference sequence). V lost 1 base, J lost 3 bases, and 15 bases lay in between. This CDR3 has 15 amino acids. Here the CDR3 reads CSARVVGYRDTEAFF. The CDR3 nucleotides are TGCAGTGCTAGAGTGGTAGGATACCGAGACACTGAAGCTTTCTTT.

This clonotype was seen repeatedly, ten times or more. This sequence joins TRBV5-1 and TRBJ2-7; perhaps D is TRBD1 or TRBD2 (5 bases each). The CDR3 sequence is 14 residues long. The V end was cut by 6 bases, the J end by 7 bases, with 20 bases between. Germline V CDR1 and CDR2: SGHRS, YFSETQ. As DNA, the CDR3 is TGCGCCAGCACTCAGACCGGGACGGCAATAGAGCAGTACTTC. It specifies CASTQTGTAIEQYF.

The CDR3 DNA reads TGTGCCAGCATGATAGGGGGTTTCGGGAGGGGAGTTGGAGATACGCAGTATTTT. This encodes CASMIGGFGRGVGDTQYF. The rearrangement links TRBV27 to TRBJ2-3; 8 bases are shared with TRBD2. Germline loops: CDR1 MNHEY, CDR2 SMNVEV (reference sequence). The CDR3 extends over 18 amino acids. The ends lost 7 bases at V and 5 bases at J; junction bases unmatched: 20.

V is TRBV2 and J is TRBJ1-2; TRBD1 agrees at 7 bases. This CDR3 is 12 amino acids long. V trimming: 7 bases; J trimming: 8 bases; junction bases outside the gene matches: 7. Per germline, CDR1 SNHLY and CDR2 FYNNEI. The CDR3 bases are TGTGCCAGCAACAGGGGTGGTATGGGCTACACCTTC. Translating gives CASNRGGMGYTF.

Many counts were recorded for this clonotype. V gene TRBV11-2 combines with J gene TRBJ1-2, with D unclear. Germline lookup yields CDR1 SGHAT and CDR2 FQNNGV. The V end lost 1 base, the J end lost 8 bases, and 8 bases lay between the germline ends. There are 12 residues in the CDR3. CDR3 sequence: CASSLVRSGYTF. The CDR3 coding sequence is TGTGCCAGCAGCTTAGTTAGGAGCGGCTACACCTTC.

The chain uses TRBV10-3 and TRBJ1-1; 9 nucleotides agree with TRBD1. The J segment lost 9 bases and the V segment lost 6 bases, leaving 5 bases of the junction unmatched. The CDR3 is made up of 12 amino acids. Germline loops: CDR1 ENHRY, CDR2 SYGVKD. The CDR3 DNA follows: TGTGCCATCAGGGCTGGGACAGGGAAAGCTTTCTTT. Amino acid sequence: CAIRAGTGKAFF.